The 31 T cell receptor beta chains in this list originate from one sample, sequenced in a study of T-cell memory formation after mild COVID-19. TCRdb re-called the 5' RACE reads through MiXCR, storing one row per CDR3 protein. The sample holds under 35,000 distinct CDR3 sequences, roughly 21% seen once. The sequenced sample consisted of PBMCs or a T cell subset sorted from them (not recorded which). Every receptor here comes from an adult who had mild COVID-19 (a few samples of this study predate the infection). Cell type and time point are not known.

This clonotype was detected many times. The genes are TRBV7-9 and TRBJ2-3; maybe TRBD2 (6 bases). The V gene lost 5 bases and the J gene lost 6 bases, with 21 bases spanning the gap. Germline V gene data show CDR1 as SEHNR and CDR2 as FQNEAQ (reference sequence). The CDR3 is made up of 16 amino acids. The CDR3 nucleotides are TGTGCCAGCAGCCGACAGAGGTGGGACTTGATGGATACGCAGTATTTT. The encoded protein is CASSRQRWDLMDTQYF.

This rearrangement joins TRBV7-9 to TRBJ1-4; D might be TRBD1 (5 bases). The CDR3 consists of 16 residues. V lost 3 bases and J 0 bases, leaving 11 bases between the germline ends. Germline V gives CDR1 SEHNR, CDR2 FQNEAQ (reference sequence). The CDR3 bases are TGTGCCAGCAGCTTGGAACAGGTCGCAACTAATGAAAAACTGTTTTTT. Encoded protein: CASSLEQVATNEKLFF.

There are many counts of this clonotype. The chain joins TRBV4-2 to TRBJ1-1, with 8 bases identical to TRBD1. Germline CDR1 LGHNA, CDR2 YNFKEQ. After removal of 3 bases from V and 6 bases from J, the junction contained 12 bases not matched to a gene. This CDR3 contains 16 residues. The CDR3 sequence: CASSHGQGEPVAEAFF. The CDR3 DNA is TGTGCCAGCAGCCATGGACAGGGAGAACCGGTCGCTGAAGCTTTCTTT.

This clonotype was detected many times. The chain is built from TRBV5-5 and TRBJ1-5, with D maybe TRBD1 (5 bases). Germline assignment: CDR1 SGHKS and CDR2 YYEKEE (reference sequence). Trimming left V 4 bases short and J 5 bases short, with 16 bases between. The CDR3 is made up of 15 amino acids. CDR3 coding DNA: TGTGCCAGCAGCCTGGGGCCAGTGTCCGATCAGCCCCAGCATTTT. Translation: CASSLGPVSDQPQHF.

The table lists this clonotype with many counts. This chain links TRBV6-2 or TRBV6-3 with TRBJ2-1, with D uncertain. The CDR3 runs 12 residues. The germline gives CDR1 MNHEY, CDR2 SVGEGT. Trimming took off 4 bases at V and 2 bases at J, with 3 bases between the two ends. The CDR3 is CASSSTYNEQFF. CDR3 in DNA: TGTGCCAGCAGTTCTACCTACAATGAGCAGTTCTTC.

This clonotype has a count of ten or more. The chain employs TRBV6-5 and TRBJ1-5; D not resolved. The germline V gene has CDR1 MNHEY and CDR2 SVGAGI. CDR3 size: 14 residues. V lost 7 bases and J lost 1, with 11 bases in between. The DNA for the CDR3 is TGTGCCAGCAATAAGGAGGCGAGCAATCAGCCCCAGCATTTT. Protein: CASNKEASNQPQHF.

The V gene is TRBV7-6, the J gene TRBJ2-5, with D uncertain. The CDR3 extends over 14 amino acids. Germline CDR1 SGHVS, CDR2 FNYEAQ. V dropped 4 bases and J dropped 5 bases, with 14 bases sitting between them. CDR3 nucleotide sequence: TGTGCCAGCAGCTGGCAGTCGGCCCCGGAGACCCAGTACTTC. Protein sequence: CASSWQSAPETQYF. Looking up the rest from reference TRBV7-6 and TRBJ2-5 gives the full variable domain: GAGVSQSPRYKVTKRGQDVALRCDPISGHVSLYWYRQALGQGPEFLTYFNYEAQQDKSGLPNDRFSAERPEGSISTLTIQRTEQRDSAMYRCASSWQSAPETQYFGPGTRLLVL.

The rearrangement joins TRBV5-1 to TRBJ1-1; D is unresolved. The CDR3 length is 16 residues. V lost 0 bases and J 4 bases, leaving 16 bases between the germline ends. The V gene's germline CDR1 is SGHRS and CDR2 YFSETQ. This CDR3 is CASSLAEEEEGTEAFF. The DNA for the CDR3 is TGCGCCAGCAGCTTGGCCGAGGAAGAGGAAGGCACTGAAGCTTTCTTT.

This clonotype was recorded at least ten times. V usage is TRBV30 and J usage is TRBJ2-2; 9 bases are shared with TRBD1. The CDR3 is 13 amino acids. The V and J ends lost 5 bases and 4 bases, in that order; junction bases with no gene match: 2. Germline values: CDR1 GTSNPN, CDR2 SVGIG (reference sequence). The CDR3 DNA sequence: TGTGCCTGGGGACAGGGGATCACCGGGGAGCTGTTTTTT. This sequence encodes CAWGQGITGELFF.

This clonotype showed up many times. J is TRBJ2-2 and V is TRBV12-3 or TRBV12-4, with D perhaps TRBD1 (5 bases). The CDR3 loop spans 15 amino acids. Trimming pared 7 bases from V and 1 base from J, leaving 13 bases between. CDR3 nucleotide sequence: TGTGCCAGCACTGTAGGGGCTATGAACACCGGGGAGCTGTTTTTT. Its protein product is CASTVGAMNTGELFF.

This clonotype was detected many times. CDR3 sequence reads: CASSLWLAGNNEQFF. In nucleotides, the CDR3 is TGTGCCAGCAGTTTATGGCTAGCGGGCAACAATGAGCAGTTCTTC. The genes are TRBV12-3 or TRBV12-4 and TRBJ2-1; 8 positions agree with TRBD2. The V segment lost 2 bases and the J segment 5 bases; nucleotides outside the gene matches: 5. The CDR3 is 15 residues long.

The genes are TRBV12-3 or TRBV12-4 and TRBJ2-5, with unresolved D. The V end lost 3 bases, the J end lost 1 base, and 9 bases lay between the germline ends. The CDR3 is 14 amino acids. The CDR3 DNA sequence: TGTGCCAGCAGTTTCGACTCGGGCCAAGAGACCCAGTACTTC. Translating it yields CASSFDSGQETQYF.

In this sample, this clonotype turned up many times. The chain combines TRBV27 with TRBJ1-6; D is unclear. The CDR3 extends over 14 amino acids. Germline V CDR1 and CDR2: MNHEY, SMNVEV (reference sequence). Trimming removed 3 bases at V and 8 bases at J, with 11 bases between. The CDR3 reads CASSFASTDSPLHF. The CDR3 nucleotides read TGTGCCAGCAGTTTCGCCAGTACCGATTCACCCCTCCACTTT.

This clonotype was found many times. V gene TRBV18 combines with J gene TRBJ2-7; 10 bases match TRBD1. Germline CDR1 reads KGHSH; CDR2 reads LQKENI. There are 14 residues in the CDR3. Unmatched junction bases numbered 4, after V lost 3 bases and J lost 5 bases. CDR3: CASSPTTGGHEQYF. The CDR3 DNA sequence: TGTGCCAGCTCACCGACGACAGGGGGCCACGAGCAGTACTTC.

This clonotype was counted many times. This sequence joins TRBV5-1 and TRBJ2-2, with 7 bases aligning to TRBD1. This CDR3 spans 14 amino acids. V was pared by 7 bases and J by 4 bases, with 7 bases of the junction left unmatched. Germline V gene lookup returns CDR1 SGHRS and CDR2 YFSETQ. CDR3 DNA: TGCGCCAGCCAGGGGGACAGCATCACCGGGGAGCTGTTTTTT. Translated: CASQGDSITGELFF.

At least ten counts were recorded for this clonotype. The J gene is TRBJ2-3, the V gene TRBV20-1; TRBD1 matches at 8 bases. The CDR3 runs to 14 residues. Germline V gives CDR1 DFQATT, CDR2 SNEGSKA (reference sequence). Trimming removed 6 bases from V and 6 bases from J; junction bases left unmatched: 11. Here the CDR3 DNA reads TGCAGTGCCCCACCGACAGGGGCATTGGATACGCAGTATTTT. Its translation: CSAPPTGALDTQYF.

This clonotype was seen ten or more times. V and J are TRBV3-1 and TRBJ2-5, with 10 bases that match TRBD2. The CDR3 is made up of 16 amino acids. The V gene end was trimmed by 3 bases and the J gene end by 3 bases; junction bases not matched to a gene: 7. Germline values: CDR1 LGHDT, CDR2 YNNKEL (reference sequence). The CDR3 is CASSHGRTSGKETQYF. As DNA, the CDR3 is TGTGCCAGCAGCCACGGGAGGACTAGCGGAAAAGAGACCCAGTACTTC.

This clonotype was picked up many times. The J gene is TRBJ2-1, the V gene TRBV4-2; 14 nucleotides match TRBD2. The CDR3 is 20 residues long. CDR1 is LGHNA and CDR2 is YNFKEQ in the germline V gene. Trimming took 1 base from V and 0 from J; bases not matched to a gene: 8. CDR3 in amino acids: CASSQGLGLAGGTSYNEQFF. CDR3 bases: TGTGCCAGCAGCCAAGGTCTTGGACTAGCGGGGGGCACCTCCTACAATGAGCAGTTCTTC.

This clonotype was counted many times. In DNA, the CDR3 is TGTGCCAGCAGCGTAGCTACAGGGGGACAGGGGGACTATGGCTACACCTTC. This translates into CASSVATGGQGDYGYTF. The rearrangement joins TRBV9 to TRBJ1-2, with 11 positions matching TRBD1. The CDR3 totals 17 residues. Germline V lookup: CDR1 SGDLS, CDR2 YYNGEE. V was clipped by 0 bases and J by 3 bases; unmatched bases: 7.

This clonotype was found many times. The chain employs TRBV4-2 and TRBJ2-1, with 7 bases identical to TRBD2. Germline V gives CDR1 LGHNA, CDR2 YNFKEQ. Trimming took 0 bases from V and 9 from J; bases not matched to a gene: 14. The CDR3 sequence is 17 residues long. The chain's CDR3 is CASSQDRLASWGGEQFF. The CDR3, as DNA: TGTGCCAGCAGCCAAGATAGATTAGCCTCTTGGGGGGGTGAGCAGTTCTTC.

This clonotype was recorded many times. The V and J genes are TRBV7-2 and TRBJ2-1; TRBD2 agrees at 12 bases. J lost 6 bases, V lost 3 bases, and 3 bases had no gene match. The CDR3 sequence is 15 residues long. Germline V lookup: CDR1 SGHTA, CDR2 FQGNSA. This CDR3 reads CASSFWTSGTNEQFF. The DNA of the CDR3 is TGTGCCAGCAGCTTCTGGACTAGCGGGACCAATGAGCAGTTCTTC.

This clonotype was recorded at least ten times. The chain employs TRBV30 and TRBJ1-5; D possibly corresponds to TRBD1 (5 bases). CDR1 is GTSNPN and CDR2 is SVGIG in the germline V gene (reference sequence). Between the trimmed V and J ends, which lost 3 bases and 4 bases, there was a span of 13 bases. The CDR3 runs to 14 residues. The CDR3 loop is CAWSRLTDNQPQHF. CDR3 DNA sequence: TGTGCCTGGAGCCGACTGACAGATAATCAGCCCCAGCATTTT.

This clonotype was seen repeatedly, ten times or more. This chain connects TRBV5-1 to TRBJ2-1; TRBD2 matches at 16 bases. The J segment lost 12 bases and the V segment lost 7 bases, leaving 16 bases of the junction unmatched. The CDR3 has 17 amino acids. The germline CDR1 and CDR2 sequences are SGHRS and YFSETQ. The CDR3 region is CASHRDAGTSGRGRQFF. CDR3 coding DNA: TGCGCCAGCCACCGAGACGCCGGGACTAGCGGGAGGGGAAGGCAGTTCTTC.

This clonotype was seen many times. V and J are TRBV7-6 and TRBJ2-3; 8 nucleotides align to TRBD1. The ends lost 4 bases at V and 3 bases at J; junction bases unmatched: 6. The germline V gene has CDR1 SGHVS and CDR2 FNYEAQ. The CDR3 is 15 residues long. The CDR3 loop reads CASSSPGGYTDTQYF. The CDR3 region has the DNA TGTGCCAGCAGCTCCCCAGGGGGCTATACAGATACGCAGTATTTT.

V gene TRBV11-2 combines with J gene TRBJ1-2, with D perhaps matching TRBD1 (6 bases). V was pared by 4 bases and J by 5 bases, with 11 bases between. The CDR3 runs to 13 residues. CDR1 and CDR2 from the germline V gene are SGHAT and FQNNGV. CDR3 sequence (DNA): TGTGCCAGCAGCTCGGGACAAAGATATGGCTACACCTTC. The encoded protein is CASSSGQRYGYTF.

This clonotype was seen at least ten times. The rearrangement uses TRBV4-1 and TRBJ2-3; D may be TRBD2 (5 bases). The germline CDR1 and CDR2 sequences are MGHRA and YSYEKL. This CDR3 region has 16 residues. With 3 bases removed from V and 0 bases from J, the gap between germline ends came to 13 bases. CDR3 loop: CASSQQSWTSTDTQYF. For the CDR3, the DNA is TGCGCCAGCAGCCAGCAATCTTGGACTAGCACAGATACGCAGTATTTT.

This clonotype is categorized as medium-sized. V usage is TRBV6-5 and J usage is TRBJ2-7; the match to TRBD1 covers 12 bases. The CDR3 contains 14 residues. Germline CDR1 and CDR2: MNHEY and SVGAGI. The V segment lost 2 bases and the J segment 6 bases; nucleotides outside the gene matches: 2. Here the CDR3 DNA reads TGTGCCAGCAGTTACACGGGACAGGGGGCCGAGCAGTACTTC. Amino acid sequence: CASSYTGQGAEQYF.

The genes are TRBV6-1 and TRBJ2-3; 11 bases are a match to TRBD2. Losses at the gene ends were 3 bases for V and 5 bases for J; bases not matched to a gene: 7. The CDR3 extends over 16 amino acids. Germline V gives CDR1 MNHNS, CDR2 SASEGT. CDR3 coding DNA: TGTGCCAGCAGTGACCTTCTAGCGGGGGGCGGAGATACGCAGTATTTT. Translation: CASSDLLAGGGDTQYF.

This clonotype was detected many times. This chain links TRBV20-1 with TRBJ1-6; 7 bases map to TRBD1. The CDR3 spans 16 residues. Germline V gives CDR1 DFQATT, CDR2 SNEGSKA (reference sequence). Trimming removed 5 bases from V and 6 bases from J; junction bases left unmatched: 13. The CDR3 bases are TGCAGTGCTCGGGATCACAGGGGAGGGGGTAATTCACCCCTCCACTTT. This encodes CSARDHRGGGNSPLHF.

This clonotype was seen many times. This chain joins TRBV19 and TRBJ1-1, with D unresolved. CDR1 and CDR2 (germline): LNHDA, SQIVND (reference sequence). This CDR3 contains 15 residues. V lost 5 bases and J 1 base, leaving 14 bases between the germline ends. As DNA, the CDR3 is TGTGCCAGTAGTGACTACACCGGAGGGAACACTGAAGCTTTCTTT. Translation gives CASSDYTGGNTEAFF.

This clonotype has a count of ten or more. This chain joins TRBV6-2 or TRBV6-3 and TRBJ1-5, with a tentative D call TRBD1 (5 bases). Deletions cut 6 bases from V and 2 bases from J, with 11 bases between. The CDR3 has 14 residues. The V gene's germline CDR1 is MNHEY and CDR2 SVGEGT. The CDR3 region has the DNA TGTGCCAGCAGATCACTACAGGGCAATCAGCCCCAGCATTTT. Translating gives CASRSLQGNQPQHF.